These T cell receptor beta chains were read from a single sample in a study of blood T cell repertoires in COVID-19. Data came from immunoSEQ multiplex PCR; TCRdb stores just in-frame clones and leaves some out. In the table there are around 70,000 clones, 75% to 85% of which are singletons. The specimen sequenced was peripheral blood. Receptors originate from a man at least 80 years old with acute or convalescent COVID-19. Both conserved end residues are part of each CDR3. D genes are given only for firm matches. The size entry is marked missing in some rows and otherwise reads once, few, many or a size class.

abundance,d_gene,j_gene,v_gene,CDR3nt,CDR3aa
.,.,TRBJ2-5,TRBV4-3,TGCGCCAGCAGCCAAGTTGGGAACAGGGACGAGACCCAGTACTTC,CASSQVGNRDETQYF
.,TRBD1,TRBJ1-2,TRBV27,TGTGCCAGCGGAAGGTGGGGACAGGGGGGCTACACCTTC,CASGRWGQGGYTF
.,.,TRBJ1-1,TRBV18,TGTGCCAGCTCACTCACAGAAATGACCCGATTGTTCTACGCTTTCTTT,CASSLTEMTRLFYAFF
.,.,TRBJ1-2,TRBV28,TGTGCCAGCAGTTTAGAAGGGAGGTCTAACTATGGCTACACCTTC,CASSLEGRSNYGYTF
.,TRBD1,TRBJ2-1,TRBV2,TGTGCCAGCAGCTCCGGGACAGTCTCCTACAATGAGCAGTTCTTC,CASSSGTVSYNEQFF
.,.,TRBJ1-3,TRBV9,TGTGCCAGCAGCCCCCAGGTCTCTGGAAACACCATATATTTT,CASSPQVSGNTIYF
.,TRBD2,TRBJ2-3,TRBV7-2,TGTGCCAGCAGCTTAGGGACTAGCGGGGGGCCAGAGGATACGCAGTATTTT,CASSLGTSGGPEDTQYF
.,TRBD2,TRBJ2-2,TRBV5-4,TGTGCCAGCAGCTCCGGGACTAGCGACACCGGGGAGCTGTTTTTT,CASSSGTSDTGELFF
few,TRBD2,TRBJ2-2,TRBV6-5,TGTGCCAGCATCACTAGCGGCACCGGGGAGCTGTTTTTT,CASITSGTGELFF
.,TRBD2,TRBJ2-5,TRBV7-2,TGTGCCAGCAGCGGGGGGGGGAAAGAGACCCAGTACTTC,CASSGGGKETQYF
.,.,TRBJ2-1,TRBV5-1,TGCGCCAGCAGCTCTCAGGGGCTTGAGCAGTTCTTC,CASSSQGLEQFF
.,.,TRBJ2-7,TRBV21-1,TGTGCCAGCAGCAATGAAGGCAGGGGCTACGAGCAGTACTTC,CASSNEGRGYEQYF